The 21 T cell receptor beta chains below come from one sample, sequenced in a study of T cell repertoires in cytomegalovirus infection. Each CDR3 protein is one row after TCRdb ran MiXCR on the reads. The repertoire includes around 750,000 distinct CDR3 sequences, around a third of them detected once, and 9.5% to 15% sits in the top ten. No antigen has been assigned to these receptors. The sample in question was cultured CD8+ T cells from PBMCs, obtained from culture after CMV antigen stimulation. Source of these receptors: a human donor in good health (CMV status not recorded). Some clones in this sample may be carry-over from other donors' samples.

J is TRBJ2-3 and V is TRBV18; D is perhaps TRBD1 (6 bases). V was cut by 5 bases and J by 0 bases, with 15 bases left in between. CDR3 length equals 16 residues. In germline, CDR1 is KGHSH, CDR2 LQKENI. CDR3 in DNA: TGTGCCAGCTCATCTTACCGGGACACAAGCACAGATACGCAGTATTTT. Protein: CASSSYRDTSTDTQYF.

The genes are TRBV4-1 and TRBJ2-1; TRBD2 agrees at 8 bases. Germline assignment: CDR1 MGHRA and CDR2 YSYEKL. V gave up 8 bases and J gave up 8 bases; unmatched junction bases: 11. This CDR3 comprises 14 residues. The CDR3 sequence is CASGPGGAGDEQFF. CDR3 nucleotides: TGCGCCAGCGGCCCCGGGGGGGCTGGGGATGAGCAGTTCTTC.

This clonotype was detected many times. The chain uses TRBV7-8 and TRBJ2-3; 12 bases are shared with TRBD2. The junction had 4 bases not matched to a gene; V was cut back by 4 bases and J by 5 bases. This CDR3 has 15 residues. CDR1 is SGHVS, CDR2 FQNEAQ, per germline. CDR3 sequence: CASSSGLAGIDTQYF. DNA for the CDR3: TGTGCCAGCAGCTCTGGACTAGCGGGGATAGATACGCAGTATTTT.

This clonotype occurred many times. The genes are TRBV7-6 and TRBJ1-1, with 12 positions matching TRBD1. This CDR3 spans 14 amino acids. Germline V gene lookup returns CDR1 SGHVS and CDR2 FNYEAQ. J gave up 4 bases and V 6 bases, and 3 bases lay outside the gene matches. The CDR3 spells CASRGQGAFTEAFF. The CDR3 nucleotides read TGTGCCAGCAGGGGACAGGGGGCCTTCACTGAAGCTTTCTTT.

The CDR3 DNA sequence: TGTGCCAGTAGTACGTCGTTAGCGGGGAAGTACAATGAGCAGTTCTTC. Protein product: CASSTSLAGKYNEQFF. This chain links TRBV19 with TRBJ2-1, with 8 nucleotides matching TRBD2. The CDR3 totals 16 residues. V gave up 4 bases and J gave up 4 bases; unmatched junction bases: 9. Germline CDR1 and CDR2: LNHDA and SQIVND (reference sequence).

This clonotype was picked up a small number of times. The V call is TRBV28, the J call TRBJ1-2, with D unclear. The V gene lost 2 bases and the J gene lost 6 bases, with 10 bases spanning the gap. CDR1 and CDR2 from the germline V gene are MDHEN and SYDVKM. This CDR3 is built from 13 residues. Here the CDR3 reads CASSLPLPNGYTF. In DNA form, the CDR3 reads TGTGCCAGCAGTTTACCCCTACCTAATGGCTACACCTTC.

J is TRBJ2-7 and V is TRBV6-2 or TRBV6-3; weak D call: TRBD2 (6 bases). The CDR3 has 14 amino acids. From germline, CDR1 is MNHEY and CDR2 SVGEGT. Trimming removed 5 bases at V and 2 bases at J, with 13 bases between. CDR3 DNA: TGTGCCAGCAGTAGCGGGCAGGTCACCTACGAGCAGTACGTC. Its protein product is CASSSGQVTYEQYV.

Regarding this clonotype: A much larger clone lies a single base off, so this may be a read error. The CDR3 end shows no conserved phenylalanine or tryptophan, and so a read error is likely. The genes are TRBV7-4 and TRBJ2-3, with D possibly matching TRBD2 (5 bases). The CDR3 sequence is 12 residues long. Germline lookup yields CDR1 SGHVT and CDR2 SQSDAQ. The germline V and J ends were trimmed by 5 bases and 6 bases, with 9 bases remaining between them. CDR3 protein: CASSDYLDTQYL. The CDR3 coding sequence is TGTGCCAGCAGCGACTACCTGGATACGCAGTATTTA.

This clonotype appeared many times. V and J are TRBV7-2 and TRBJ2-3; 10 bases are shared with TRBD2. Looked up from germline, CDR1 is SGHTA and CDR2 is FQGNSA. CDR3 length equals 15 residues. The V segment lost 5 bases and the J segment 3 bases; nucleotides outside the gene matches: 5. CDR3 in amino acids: CASSVRTSGTDTQYF. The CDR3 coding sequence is TGTGCCAGCAGCGTCCGGACTAGCGGTACAGATACGCAGTATTTT.

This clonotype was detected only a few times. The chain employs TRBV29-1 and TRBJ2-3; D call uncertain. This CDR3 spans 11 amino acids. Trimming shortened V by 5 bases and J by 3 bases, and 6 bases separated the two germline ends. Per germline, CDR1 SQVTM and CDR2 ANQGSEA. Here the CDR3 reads CSVLRTDTQYF. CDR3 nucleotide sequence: TGCAGCGTTCTTAGGACAGATACGCAGTATTTT.

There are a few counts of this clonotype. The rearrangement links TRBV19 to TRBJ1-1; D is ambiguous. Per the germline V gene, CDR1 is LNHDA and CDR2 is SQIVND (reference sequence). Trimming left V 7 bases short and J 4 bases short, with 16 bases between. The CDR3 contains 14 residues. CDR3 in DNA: TGTGCCAGTACGCATCAAGGGATTTTCACTGAAGCTTTCTTT. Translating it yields CASTHQGIFTEAFF.

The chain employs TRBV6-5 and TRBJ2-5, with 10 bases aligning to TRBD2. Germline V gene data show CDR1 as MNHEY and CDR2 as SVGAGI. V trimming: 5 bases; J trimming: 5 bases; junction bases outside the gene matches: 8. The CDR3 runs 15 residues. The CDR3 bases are TGTGCCAGCAGTATACTAGCGGGGCTGGGGGAGACCCAGTACTTC. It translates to CASSILAGLGETQYF.

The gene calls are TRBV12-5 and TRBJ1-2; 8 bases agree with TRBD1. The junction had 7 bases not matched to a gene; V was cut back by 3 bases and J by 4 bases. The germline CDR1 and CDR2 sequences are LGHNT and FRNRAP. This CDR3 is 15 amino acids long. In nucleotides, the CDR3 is TGTGCTAGTGGTTTCGCGACAGGGGCCATCTATGGCTACACCTTC. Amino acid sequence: CASGFATGAIYGYTF.

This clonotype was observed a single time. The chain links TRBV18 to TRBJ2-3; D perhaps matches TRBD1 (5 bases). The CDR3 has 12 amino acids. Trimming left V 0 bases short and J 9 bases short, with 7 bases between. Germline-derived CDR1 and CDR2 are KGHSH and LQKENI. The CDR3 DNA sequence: TGTGCCAGCTCACCACCGGACAACACGCAGTATTTT. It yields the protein CASSPPDNTQYF.

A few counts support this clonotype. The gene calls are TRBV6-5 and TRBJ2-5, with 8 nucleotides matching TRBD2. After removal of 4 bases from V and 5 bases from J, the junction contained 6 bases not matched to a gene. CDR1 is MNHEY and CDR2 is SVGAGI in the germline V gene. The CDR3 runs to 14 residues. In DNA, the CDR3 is TGTGCCAGCAGTTCCGGGGGGGGGACGGAGACCCAGTACTTC. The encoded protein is CASSSGGGTETQYF.

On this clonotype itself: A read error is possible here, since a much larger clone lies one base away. The CDR3 coding sequence is TGTGCCGGCAGCTTCGCCTTAGTAAGTGATGAGACCCAGTACTTC. It specifies CAGSFALVSDETQYF. The chain couples TRBV7-2 to TRBJ2-5, with unresolved D. CDR1 is SGHTA, CDR2 FQGNSA, per germline. CDR3 size: 15 residues.

CDR3 DNA sequence: TGTGCCAGCAGTTTAGGGGGGGGAGACGAGCAGTACGTC. Its translation: CASSLGGGDEQYV. The V gene is TRBV27, the J gene TRBJ2-7, with TRBD2 matching 7 bases. V gave up 2 bases and J gave up 5 bases; unmatched junction bases: 3. The CDR3 runs to 13 residues. CDR1 is MNHEY, CDR2 SMNVEV, per germline (reference sequence).

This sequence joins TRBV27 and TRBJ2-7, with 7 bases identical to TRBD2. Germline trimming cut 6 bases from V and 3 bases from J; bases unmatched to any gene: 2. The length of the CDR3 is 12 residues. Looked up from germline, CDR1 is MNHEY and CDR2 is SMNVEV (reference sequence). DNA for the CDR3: TGTGCCAGCAGGGGGGGGAGCTACGAGCAGTACGTC. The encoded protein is CASRGGSYEQYV.

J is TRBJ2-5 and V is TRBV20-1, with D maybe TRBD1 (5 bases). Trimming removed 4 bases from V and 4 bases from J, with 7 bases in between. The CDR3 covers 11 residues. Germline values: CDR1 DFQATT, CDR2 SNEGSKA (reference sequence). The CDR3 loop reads CSAMGPETQYF. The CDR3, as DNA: TGCAGTGCTATGGGGCCAGAGACCCAGTACTTC.

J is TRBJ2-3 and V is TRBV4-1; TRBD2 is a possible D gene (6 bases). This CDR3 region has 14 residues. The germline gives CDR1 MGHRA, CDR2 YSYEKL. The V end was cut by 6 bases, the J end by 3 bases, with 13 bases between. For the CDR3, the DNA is TGCGCCAGCAGGCCGGGAGTAGGGACAGATACGCAGTATTTT. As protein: CASRPGVGTDTQYF.

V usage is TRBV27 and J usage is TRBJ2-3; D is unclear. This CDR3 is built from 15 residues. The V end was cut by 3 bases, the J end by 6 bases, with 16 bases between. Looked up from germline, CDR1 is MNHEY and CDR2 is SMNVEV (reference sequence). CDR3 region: CASSFTPSATDTQYF. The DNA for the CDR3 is TGTGCCAGCAGTTTTACCCCGTCTGCGACGGATACGCAGTATTTT.